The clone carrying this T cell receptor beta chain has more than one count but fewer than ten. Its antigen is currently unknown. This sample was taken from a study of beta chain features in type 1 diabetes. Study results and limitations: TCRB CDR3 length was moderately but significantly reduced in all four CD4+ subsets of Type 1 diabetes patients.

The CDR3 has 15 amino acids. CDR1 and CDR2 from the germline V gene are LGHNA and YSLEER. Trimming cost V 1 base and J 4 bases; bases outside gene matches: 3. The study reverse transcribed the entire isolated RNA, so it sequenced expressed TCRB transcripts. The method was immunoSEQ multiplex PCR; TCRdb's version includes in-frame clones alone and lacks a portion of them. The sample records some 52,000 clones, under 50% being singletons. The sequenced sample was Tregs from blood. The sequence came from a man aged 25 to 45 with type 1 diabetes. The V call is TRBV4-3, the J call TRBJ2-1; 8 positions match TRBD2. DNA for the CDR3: TGCGCCAGCAGCCAAGGCCCGGGAGGGTACAATGAGCAGTTCTTC. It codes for CASSQGPGGYNEQFF.